Listed below are T cell receptor beta chains from one sample, sequenced in a study of early stage breast cancer tumors. Repertoires were generated with immunoSEQ multiplex PCR, while TCRdb's copy carries only in-frame clones and drops some. The repertoire holds tens of thousands of clones, with just over 90% as singletons. The specimen sequenced was blood. The receptors derive from a person aged 70 to 85 with breast cancer. The CDR3 runs from the conserved cysteine through the conserved F or W. The D gene is left open where the match is weak. Only part of the rows carry a size: once, few, many, or a class if the clone is expanded.

D gene,J gene,V gene,clone size,CDR3 protein,CDR3 DNA
NA,TRBJ1-6,TRBV6-5,NA,CASSYQGGLGSPLHF,TGTGCCAGCAGTTACCAAGGAGGGTTGGGGTCACCCCTCCACTTT
TRBD2,TRBJ2-5,TRBV6-5,once,CASSYHASGQETQYF,TGTGCCAGCAGTTACCACGCTAGCGGACAAGAGACCCAGTACTTC
NA,TRBJ2-1,TRBV5-4,NA,CASSLVSSYNEQFF,TGTGCCAGCAGCTTGGTTAGTAGCTACAATGAGCAGTTCTTC
NA,TRBJ1-2,TRBV6-5,NA,CASSYPGALYGYTF,TGTGCCAGCAGTTACCCAGGGGCCCTCTATGGCTACACCTTC
NA,TRBJ1-6,TRBV19,few,CASSDEAIYNSPLHF,TGTGCCAGTAGTGACGAGGCGATCTATAATTCACCCCTCCACTTT
TRBD2,TRBJ2-5,TRBV28,NA,CASNGVGEGETQYF,TGTGCCAGCAATGGTGTCGGGGAGGGCGAGACCCAGTACTTC
NA,TRBJ2-1,TRBV6-6,NA,CASGVGNEQFF,TGTGCCAGCGGTGTCGGCAATGAGCAGTTCTTC
TRBD1,TRBJ1-6,TRBV27,NA,CASSPGQGGSPLHF,TGTGCCAGCAGCCCGGGACAGGGAGGTTCACCCCTCCACTTT
TRBD2,TRBJ2-1,TRBV7-2,NA,CASSLNGGASYNEQFF,TGTGCCAGCAGCCTGAACGGGGGGGCCTCCTACAATGAGCAGTTCTTC
TRBD1,TRBJ1-6,TRBV7-9,NA,CASIDRVLTPLHF,TGTGCCAGCATCGACAGGGTACTTACCCCCCTCCACTTT
NA,TRBJ2-5,TRBV19,NA,CASSISGTRKETQYF,TGTGCCAGTAGTATATCAGGTACTAGAAAAGAGACCCAGTACTTC
NA,TRBJ1-3,TRBV6-1,once,CASRTGDSGNTIYF,TGTGCCAGCAGAACGGGAGACTCTGGAAACACCATATATTTT
NA,TRBJ1-2,TRBV6-5,NA,CASSIQGHGYTF,TGTGCCAGCAGTATTCAGGGTCACGGCTACACCTTC
NA,TRBJ2-1,TRBV6-1,NA,CASSESLSSYNEQFF,TGTGCCAGCAGTGAGAGCTTGAGCTCCTACAATGAGCAGTTCTTC
NA,TRBJ2-5,TRBV18,NA,CASSPASQSQETQYF,TGTGCCAGCTCACCAGCTAGCCAGAGCCAAGAGACCCAGTACTTC
TRBD2,TRBJ2-4,TRBV5-4,NA,CASSFLGGENIQYF,TGTGCCAGCAGCTTTTTGGGGGGGGAAAACATTCAGTACTTC
NA,TRBJ1-2,TRBV10-3,NA,CAISDKSTVTGDTNYGYTF,TGTGCCATCAGTGACAAGTCTACCGTCACAGGCGACACTAACTATGGCTACACCTTC
TRBD2,TRBJ2-7,TRBV19,NA,CASSTGTSGLIRPYEQYF,TGTGCCAGTAGTACCGGGACTAGCGGGCTCATCCGACCCTACGAGCAGTACTTC
TRBD2,TRBJ2-3,TRBV10-3,NA,CAIKAGGPGGDTQYF,TGTGCCATCAAGGCGGGAGGCCCTGGGGGAGATACGCAGTATTTT
NA,TRBJ2-5,TRBV7-9,NA,CASSSRGRSLGETQYF,TGTGCCAGCAGTTCCAGGGGTCGATCCTTAGGAGAGACCCAGTACTTC
NA,TRBJ2-7,TRBV18,NA,CASSPPSGGREQYF,TGTGCCAGCTCACCACCGAGCGGTGGGCGGGAGCAGTACTTC
NA,TRBJ2-2,TRBV5-1,NA,CASREQGWAGELFF,TGCGCCAGCAGGGAACAGGGTTGGGCCGGGGAGCTGTTTTTT
NA,TRBJ1-4,TRBV9,NA,CASSVGGREEEKLFF,TGTGCCAGCAGCGTAGGCGGCAGGGAGGAGGAAAAACTGTTTTTT
TRBD1,TRBJ1-1,TRBV30,NA,CAWNPSRRTGGNTEAFF,TGTGCCTGGAACCCCTCCAGGAGGACAGGGGGGAACACTGAAGCTTTCTTT
NA,TRBJ1-6,TRBV6-5,NA,CASNPQGAYNSPLHF,TGTGCCAGCAACCCCCAGGGCGCCTATAATTCACCCCTCCACTTT
NA,TRBJ2-7,TRBV7-2,NA,CASSLVSSSYEQYF,TGTGCCAGCAGCTTAGTTTCCAGCTCCTACGAGCAGTACTTC
NA,TRBJ1-6,TRBV6-1,few,CASRPIRDNSPLHF,TGTGCCAGCAGGCCGATTAGAGATAATTCACCCCTCCACTTT
TRBD1,TRBJ2-6,TRBV6-1,NA,CASSGSNRGAGANVLTF,TGTGCCAGCAGTGGATCGAACAGGGGTGCTGGGGCCAACGTCCTGACTTTC
TRBD2,TRBJ2-3,TRBV5-1,NA,CASSSRSGRAFDTQYF,TGCGCCAGCAGCTCAAGAAGCGGGAGGGCCTTTGATACGCAGTATTTT